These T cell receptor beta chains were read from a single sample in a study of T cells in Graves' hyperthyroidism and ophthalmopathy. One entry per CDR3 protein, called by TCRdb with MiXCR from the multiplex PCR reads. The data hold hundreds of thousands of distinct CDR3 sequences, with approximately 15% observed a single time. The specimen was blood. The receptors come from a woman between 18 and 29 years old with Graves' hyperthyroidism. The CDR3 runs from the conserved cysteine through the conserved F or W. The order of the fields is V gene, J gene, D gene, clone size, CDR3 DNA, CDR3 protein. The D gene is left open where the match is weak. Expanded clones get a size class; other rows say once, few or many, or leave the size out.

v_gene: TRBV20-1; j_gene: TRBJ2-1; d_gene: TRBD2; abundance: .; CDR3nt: TGCAGTGCTCAGGGGCTAGCGGGAGGACCCTACAATGAGCAGTTCTTC; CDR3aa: CSAQGLAGGPYNEQFF
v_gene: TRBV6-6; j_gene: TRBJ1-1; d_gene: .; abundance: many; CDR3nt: TGTGCCAGCAGTTACTCGGGGGGAAAGAGCACTGAAGCTTTCTTT; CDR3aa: CASSYSGGKSTEAFF
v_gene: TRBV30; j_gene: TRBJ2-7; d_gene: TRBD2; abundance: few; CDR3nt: TGTGCCTGGAGTAGACCGGGACTAGCAGACTACTCCTACGAGCAGTACTTC; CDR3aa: CAWSRPGLADYSYEQYF
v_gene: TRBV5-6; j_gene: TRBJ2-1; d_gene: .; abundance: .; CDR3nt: TGTGCCAGCAGCTGGGACGTGGCAGGTCGATACAATGAGCAGTTCTTC; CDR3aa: CASSWDVAGRYNEQFF
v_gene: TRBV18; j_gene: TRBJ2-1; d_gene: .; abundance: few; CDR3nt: TGTGCCAGCTCACCAGGCGGGACGAGAGATGAGCAGTTCTTC; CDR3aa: CASSPGGTRDEQFF
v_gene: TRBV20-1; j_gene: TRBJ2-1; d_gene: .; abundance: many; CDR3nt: TGCAGTGCCGCAAAGACTAGGGTAATGTACAATGAGCAGTTCTTC; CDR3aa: CSAAKTRVMYNEQFF
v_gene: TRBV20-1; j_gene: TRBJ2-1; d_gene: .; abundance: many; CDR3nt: TGCAGTGCTTGGGGGACTTTTCGGGAGAACAATGAGCAGTTCTTC; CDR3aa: CSAWGTFRENNEQFF
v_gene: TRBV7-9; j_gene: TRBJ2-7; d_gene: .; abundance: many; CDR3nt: TGTGCCAGCAGCTTAGGTGGGGCTGTTTATGAGCAGTACTTC; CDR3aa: CASSLGGAVYEQYF
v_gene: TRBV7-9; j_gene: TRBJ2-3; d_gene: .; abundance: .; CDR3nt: TGTGCCAGCAGCTTAGGATCCGGGCCAAATACTTATACGCAGTATTTT; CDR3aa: CASSLGSGPNTYTQYF
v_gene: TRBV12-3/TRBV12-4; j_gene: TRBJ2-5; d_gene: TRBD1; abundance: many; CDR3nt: TGTGCCAGCAGTACCGGGACAGGAAGAGCAGAGACCCAGTACTTC; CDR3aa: CASSTGTGRAETQYF
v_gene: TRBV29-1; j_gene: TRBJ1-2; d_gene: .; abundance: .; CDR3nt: TGCAGCGTTGGCAGGACGGGGGGCTACACCTTC; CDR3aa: CSVGRTGGYTF
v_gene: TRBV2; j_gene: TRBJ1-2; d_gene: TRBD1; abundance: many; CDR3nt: TGTGCCAGCAGGATACAGGGGAACTATGGCTACACCTTC; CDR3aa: CASRIQGNYGYTF
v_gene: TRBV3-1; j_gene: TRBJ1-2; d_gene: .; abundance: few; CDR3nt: TGTGCCAGCAGCTCGCAAGCGGGAAACGGCCACACCTTC; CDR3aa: CASSSQAGNGHTF
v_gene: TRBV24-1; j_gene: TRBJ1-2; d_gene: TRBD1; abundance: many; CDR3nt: TGTGCCACCAGTGATCGGACAGGGCCCAACTATGGCTACACCTTC; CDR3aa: CATSDRTGPNYGYTF
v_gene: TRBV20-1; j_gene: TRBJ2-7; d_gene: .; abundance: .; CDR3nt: TGCAGTGCTACGGGGGGCGGGCTCGAACCGGGGTACAATGAGCAGTACTTC; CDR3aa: CSATGGGLEPGYNEQYF
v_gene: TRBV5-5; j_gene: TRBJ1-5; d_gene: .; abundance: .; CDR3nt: TGTGCCAGCAGCCCGGGGGTAGGATATCGGCCCCAGCATTTT; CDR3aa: CASSPGVGYRPQHF
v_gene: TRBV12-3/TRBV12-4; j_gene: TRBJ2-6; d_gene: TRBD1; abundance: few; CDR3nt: TGTGCCAGCACTCAGGGGGACAGGGGTACTGGGGCCAACGTCCTGACTTTC; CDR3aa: CASTQGDRGTGANVLTF
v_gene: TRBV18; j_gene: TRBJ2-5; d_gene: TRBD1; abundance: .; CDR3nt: TGTGCCAGCTCATCACGACAGGGCCAAGGGACCCAGTACTTC; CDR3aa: CASSSRQGQGTQYF
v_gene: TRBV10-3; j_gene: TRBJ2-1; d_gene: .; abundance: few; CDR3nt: TGTGCCATCAGTGGTAATGGGGGCTCCTACAATGAGCAGTTCTTC; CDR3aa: CAISGNGGSYNEQFF
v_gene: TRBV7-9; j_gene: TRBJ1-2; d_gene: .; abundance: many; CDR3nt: TGTGCCAGCAGCGAAATGGGTTCAGGGTCCTATGGCTACACCTTC; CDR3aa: CASSEMGSGSYGYTF
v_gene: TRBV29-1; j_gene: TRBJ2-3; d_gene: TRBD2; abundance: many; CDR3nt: TGCAGCGCTGGGACTAGCGCGGTAGATACGCAGTATTTT; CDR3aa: CSAGTSAVDTQYF
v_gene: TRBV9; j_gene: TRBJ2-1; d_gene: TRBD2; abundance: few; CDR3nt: TGTGCCAGCAGCGGGGGGGGTAACAATGAGCAGTTCTTC; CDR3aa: CASSGGGNNEQFF
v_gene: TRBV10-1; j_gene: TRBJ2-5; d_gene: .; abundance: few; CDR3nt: TGCGCCAGCAGTGATAAGGGACCCCAGTACTTC; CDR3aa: CASSDKGPQYF
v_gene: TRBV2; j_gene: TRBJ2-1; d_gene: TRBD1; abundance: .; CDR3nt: TGTGCCAGCAGGGATCCGGGACAGGGATCCTACAATGAGCAGTTCTTC; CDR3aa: CASRDPGQGSYNEQFF
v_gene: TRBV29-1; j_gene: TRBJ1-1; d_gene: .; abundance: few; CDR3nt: TGCAGCGTTGAAATTCATAGGGGGAACGACACTGAAGCTTTCTTT; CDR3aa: CSVEIHRGNDTEAFF
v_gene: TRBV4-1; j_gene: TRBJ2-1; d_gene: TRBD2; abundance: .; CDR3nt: TGCGCCAGCAGCCAAGATCGGGGGTGGACTAGTGTCGATGAGCAGTTCTTC; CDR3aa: CASSQDRGWTSVDEQFF
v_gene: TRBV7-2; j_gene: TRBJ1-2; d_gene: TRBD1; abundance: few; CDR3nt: TGTGCCAGCAGCTCTCCGACAGGGGGCGCCTATGGCTACACCTTC; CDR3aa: CASSSPTGGAYGYTF
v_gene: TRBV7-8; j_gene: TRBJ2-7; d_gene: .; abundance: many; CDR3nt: TGTGCCAGCAGCTTAGCGGGAGCAGGGCGATACGAGCAGTACTTC; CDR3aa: CASSLAGAGRYEQYF
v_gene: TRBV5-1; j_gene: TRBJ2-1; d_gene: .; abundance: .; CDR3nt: TGCGCCAGCAGCTTACCGACCGGGACAGGGCCTCCTAGCGGGGTTTACAATGAGCAGTTCTTC; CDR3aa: CASSLPTGTGPPSGVYNEQFF
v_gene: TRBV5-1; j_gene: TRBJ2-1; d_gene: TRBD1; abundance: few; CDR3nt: TGCGCCAGCGCACCGGGGACAGGGGCAAATGAGCAGTTCTTC; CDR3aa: CASAPGTGANEQFF
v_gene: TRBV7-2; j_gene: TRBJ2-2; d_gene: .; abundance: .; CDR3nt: TGTGCCAGCAGCTTAGTTGGGCAGGTCGCCGGGGAGCGGTTTTTT; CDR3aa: CASSLVGQVAGERFF
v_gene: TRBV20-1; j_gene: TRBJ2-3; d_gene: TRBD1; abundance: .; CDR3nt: TGCAGTGCGGGGGGACAGGGCCCAGATACGCAGTATTTT; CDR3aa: CSAGGQGPDTQYF
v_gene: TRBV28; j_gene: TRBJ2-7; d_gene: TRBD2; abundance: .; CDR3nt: TGTGCCAACCTCGCACTAGCGGGAGGCTCCTACGAGCAGTACTTC; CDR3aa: CANLALAGGSYEQYF
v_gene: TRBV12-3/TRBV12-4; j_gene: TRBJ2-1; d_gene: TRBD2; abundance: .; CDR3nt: TGTGCCAGCAAGGGGGCGGGGGGGGAAAACAATGAGCAGTTCTTC; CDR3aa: CASKGAGGENNEQFF
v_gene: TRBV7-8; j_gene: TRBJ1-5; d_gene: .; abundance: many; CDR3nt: TGTGCCAGCAGCTTAGCAGAAATTTATAGCAATCAGCCCCAGCATTTT; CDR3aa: CASSLAEIYSNQPQHF
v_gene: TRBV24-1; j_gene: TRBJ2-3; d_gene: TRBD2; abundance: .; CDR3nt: TGTGCCACCAGTGAGGCTAGCGGGAGGGCCACTCGGACAGATACGCAGTATTTT; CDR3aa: CATSEASGRATRTDTQYF
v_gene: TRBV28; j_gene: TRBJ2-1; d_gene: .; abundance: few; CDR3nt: TGTGCCAGCAGTTTAGCCTCTAGAGGTATCAATGAGCAGTCCTTC; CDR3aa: CASSLASRGINEQSF
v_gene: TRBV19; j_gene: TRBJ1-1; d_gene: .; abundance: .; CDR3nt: TGTGCCAGTAGTAGGGCCTTTTTAGCTGAAGCTTTCTTT; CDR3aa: CASSRAFLAEAFF
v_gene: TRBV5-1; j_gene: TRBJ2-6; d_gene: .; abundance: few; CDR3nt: TGCGCCAGCAGCTTGGTGACAGGAGCTGGGGCCAACGTCCTGACTTTC; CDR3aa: CASSLVTGAGANVLTF
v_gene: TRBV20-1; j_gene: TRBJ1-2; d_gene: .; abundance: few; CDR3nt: TGCAGTGCTAGAGATACCGCATTGGATACTAACTATGGCTACACCTTC; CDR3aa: CSARDTALDTNYGYTF
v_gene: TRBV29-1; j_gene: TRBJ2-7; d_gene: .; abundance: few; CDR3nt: TGCAGCGTTGAAGATAGGAAGGAAACCTACGAGCAGTACTTC; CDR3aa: CSVEDRKETYEQYF
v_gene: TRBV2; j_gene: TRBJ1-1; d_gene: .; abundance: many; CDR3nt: TGTGCCAGCGGGAACAGACCGAACACTGAAGCTTTCTTT; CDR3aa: CASGNRPNTEAFF
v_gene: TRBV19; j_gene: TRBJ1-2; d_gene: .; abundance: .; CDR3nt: TGTGCCAGTACTGGGGATCCGACGACTAACTATGGCTACACCTTC; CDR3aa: CASTGDPTTNYGYTF
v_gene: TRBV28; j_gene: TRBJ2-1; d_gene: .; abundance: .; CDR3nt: TGTGCCAGCAGTAGCCGGCTCTCCTACAATGAGCAGTTCTTC; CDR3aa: CASSSRLSYNEQFF
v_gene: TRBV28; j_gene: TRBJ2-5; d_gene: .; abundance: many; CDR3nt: TGTGCCAGTGGGGACGGGGTCCAAGAGACCCAGTACTTC; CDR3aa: CASGDGVQETQYF
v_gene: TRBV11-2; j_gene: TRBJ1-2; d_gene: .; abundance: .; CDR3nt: TGTGCCAGCAGCCCTATGGTGGCCTATGGCTACACCTTC; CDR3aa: CASSPMVAYGYTF
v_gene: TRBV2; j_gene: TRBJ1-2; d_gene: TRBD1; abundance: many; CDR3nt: TGTGCCAGCAGAGCCCCAGGGGGCGGGAGTGGCTACACCTTC; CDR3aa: CASRAPGGGSGYTF
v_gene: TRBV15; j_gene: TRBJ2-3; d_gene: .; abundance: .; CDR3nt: TGTGCCACCAGCAAACAGGGCCGCACAGATACGCAGTATTTT; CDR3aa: CATSKQGRTDTQYF
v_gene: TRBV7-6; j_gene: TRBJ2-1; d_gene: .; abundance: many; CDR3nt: TGTGCCAGCAGTAACGGGAACAACAATGAGCAGTTCTTC; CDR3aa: CASSNGNNNEQFF
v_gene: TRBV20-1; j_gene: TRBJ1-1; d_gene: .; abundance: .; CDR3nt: TGCAGTGCTAGAACCCCGGGCACTGAAGCTTTCTTT; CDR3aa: CSARTPGTEAFF
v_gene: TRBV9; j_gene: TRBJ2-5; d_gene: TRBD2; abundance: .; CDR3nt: TGTGCCAGCAGCGTTCGACTAGCCGGAGAGACCCAGTACTTC; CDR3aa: CASSVRLAGETQYF
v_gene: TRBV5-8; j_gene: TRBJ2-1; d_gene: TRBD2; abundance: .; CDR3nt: TGTGCCAGCAGCTTGGGGACTAGCGGGATTTTAAGCTACAATGAGCAGTTCTTC; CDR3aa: CASSLGTSGILSYNEQFF
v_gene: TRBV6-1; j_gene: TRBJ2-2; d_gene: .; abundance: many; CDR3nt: TGTGCCAGCCGCTCCGCGGAGATCGGGGAGCTGTTTTTT; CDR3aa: CASRSAEIGELFF
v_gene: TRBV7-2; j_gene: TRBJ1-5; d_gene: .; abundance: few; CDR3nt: TGTGCCAGCAGCGCCTCAGGACCAAATCAGCCCCAGCATTTT; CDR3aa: CASSASGPNQPQHF
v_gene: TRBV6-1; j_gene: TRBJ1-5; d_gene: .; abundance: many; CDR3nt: TGTGCCAGCGGGTTGGTAGGTAGCAATCAGCCCCAGCATTTT; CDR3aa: CASGLVGSNQPQHF